Sequencing of this TCR beta chain was carried out in a study of blood T cell repertoires in COVID-19. The V and J ends lost 0 bases and 5 bases, in that order; junction bases with no gene match: 0. The length of the CDR3 is 15 residues. Germline values: CDR1 SGHNT, CDR2 YYREEE (reference sequence). TCRdb's table, derived via immunoSEQ multiplex PCR, lists solely in-frame clones and lacks some. The sample lists 90,000 to 150,000 clones, roughly 79% seen once, with more than 9% in the top ten. This clonotype originated in a human donor in a cohort sampled during active COVID-19. Sequencing was performed on peripheral blood. The chain is built from TRBV5-4 and TRBJ2-3, with 13 bases that match TRBD2. The CDR3 sequence is CASSLGLAGGDTQYF. Written as DNA, the CDR3 is TGTGCCAGCAGCTTGGGACTAGCGGGAGGAGATACGCAGTATTTT.